The 2 T cell receptor beta chains presented below share a single source sample, sequenced in a study of CD8 T cells in Susac syndrome. Reverse transcription of roughly 0.45 to 1 ug RNA was performed with random hexamers. TCRdb re-derived calls from the immunoSEQ multiplex PCR reads in MiXCR, one entry per CDR3 protein. The data show around 270,000 distinct CDR3 sequences, approximately 85% seen once. Sequenced material: CD8+ T cells from PBMCs. These receptors were collected from a human donor with multiple sclerosis.

CDR3 protein: CASIPRGSGGDEQFF. The CDR3 region has the DNA TGTGCCAGCATCCCTAGGGGGAGCGGGGGTGATGAGCAGTTCTTC. The chain carries TRBV7-9 and TRBJ2-1, with 8 positions matching TRBD2. The ends lost 7 bases at V and 8 bases at J; junction bases unmatched: 13. Looked up from germline, CDR1 is SEHNR and CDR2 is FQNEAQ (reference sequence). The CDR3 has 15 residues.

This chain links TRBV4-2 with TRBJ1-5, with 9 bases that match TRBD1. The trim removed 4 bases at V and 6 bases at J, leaving 4 bases unmatched. The germline V gene encodes CDR1 LGHNA and CDR2 YNFKEQ. The CDR3 spans 14 residues. CDR3 sequence reads: CASSPGTGSQPQHF. In DNA form, the CDR3 reads TGTGCCAGCAGCCCAGGGACAGGGTCTCAGCCCCAGCATTTT.